This passage covers 4 T cell receptor beta chains from one sample sequenced in a study of identical twins. TCRdb redid the calling of the 5' RACE reads with MiXCR, one entry per CDR3 protein. The profile shows 690,000 or so distinct CDR3 sequences, over 8.5% of them singletons. This sample also appeared in a second study, on yellow fever vaccine responses in identical twins.

Sequenced: PBMCs. The receptors were sampled from a young woman in good health.

This clonotype has just a few counts. This chain connects TRBV30 to TRBJ1-3, with no clear D. CDR3 length: 13 residues. Looked up from germline, CDR1 is GTSNPN and CDR2 is SVGIG (reference sequence). Trimming took 2 bases from V and 0 from J, leaving 5 bases between them. CDR3 region: CAWSSISGNTIYF. DNA of the CDR3: TGTGCCTGGAGTAGTATCTCTGGAAACACCATATATTTT. Using reference TRBV30 and TRBJ1-3 for the parts outside the CDR3, the full variable domain is SQTIHQWPATLVQPVGSPLSLECTVEGTSNPNLYWYRQAAGRGLQLLFYSVGIGQISSEVPQNLSASRPQDRQFILSSKKLLLSDSGFYLCAWSSISGNTIYFGEGSWLTVV.

The table lists this clonotype with a few counts. The chain recombines TRBV29-1 with TRBJ1-1; D is perhaps TRBD1 (5 bases). CDR1 and CDR2 from the germline V gene are SQVTM and ANQGSEA. Trimming cost V 5 bases and J 1 base, with 20 bases left between them. This CDR3 has 16 residues. CDR3 loop: CSVRGRFGGTNTEAFF. In DNA form, the CDR3 reads TGCAGCGTTAGAGGGCGTTTCGGCGGGACGAACACTGAAGCTTTCTTT.

The genes are TRBV7-2 and TRBJ2-3; the match to TRBD2 covers 11 bases. Trimming removed 6 bases from V and 1 base from J; junction bases left unmatched: 3. The germline gives CDR1 SGHTA, CDR2 FQGNSA. The CDR3 runs 15 residues. The CDR3 protein is CASRTSGARTDTQYF. The CDR3 nucleotides read TGTGCCAGCAGGACTAGCGGGGCCCGCACAGATACGCAGTATTTT.

There are many counts of this clonotype. This chain links TRBV7-2 with TRBJ2-7; possibly TRBD2 for D (6 bases). The germline V gene encodes CDR1 SGHTA and CDR2 FQGNSA. V lost 3 bases and J lost 7, with 10 bases in between. The CDR3 consists of 12 residues. The CDR3 DNA reads TGTGCCAGCAGCTTCGGACTAAATGAGCAGTACTTC. Encoded protein: CASSFGLNEQYF.